The source of this TCR beta chain is a study of regulatory T cells in long-lasting Graves disease (dated by TCRdb to the early 2020s). Regarding the complete study: Patients with newly diagnosed Graves' disease had been on antithyroid drugs for under 3 months. Patients with persistent Graves' disease were compared with patients with newly diagnosed Graves' disease using TCR sequencing and RNA sequencing of peripheral blood. The study was conducted in China and was registered as a clinical trial. A total of around 35 samples underwent TCR sequencing: about 13 from persistent and roughly 20 from newly diagnosed Graves' disease patients. What the authors observed across the whole study: Persistent patients shared more public clonotypes among themselves (around 3,000) than newly diagnosed patients did (roughly 910). Only peripheral blood was studied, because thyroid tissue, the primary lesion, was inaccessible. Sequencing and analysis were restricted to the TCR beta chain. The small sample size was acknowledged by the authors as a limitation that may reduce accuracy. Compared with newly diagnosed patients, persistent Graves' disease patients had lower TCR Shannon entropy and fewer highly expanded clones, which suggests clonal expansion. Persistent disease showed preferential use of TRBV28, TRBJ1-2 and TRBJ2-5, whereas newly diagnosed disease favored TRBV20-1 and TRBJ2-1.

Including the terminal cysteine and phenylalanine, the CDR3 comprises 14 residues. Kept here is only the CDR3 DNA, which spans 42 bases and is read in frame from base 1. A distance of 12 bases separates the germline ends of V and J, which lose 5 bases and 5 bases respectively. Based on the germline V gene, the CDR1 and CDR2 sequences are KGHDR and SFDVKD. With respect to this clonotype: Its cognate antigen has yet to be identified. No base qualities exist here, and no much larger clone lies one base off it.

The library was built by means of multiplex PCR. The sequencer was an Illumina HiSeq 4000. CDR3 regions were amplified by Arm-PCR with iRepertoire HTBI primers to construct TCR beta libraries. Before sequencing, the PCR products went through gel purification. The authors' analysis ran thus. Gene usage analysis of CDR3 amino acid clonotypes relied on the roughly 60 TRBV and 13 to 15 TRBJ segments identified across samples. Filtered high-quality paired reads were merged into contigs using COPE and FqMerger. BLAST was used to align contigs to IMGT TRBV, TRBD and TRBJ reference genes, with CDR3 defined following IMGT. Any clonotype with a frequency above 0.1% was counted as a highly expanded clone. Repertoire diversity was measured by Shannon entropy, and V-J evenness by the Gini coefficient. A clonotype found in more than one individual was treated as public. Clones were called with MiXCR by TCRdb after fastp trimmed the public reads at Q25, and only in-frame beta chains were retained. A single entry per CDR3 protein holds the most common genes and DNA from its merged rows. The V and J calls were not made by the authors but by TCRdb's processing. The sample has some 600,000 distinct CDR3 sequences on record, about 16% of them singletons. The top ten clonotypes cover around 13% of the sample.

Explained via the paper, the time point label denotes: newly diagnosed GD, antithyroid drugs for less than 3 months. RNA was extracted from PBMCs in TRIzol for both TCR sequencing and RNA sequencing. The diagnosis of Graves' disease followed American Thyroid Association guidelines. Patients were recruited from an endocrinology department in Xi'an, China. Each patient gave approximately 10 milliliters of peripheral blood, collected in an EDTA anticoagulant tube. Ficoll Paque Plus density gradient separation was used to isolate PBMCs, and no additional T cell sorting was done. An Agilent 2100 Bioanalyzer and agarose gel were used to check RNA quality, and a NanoDrop 2000 was used to measure RNA concentration. These data also formed part of another study, on T cells in Graves' hyperthyroidism and ophthalmopathy. As that second paper reports: A patient counted as having stable Graves' hyperthyroidism if no progression to ophthalmopathy occurred over 18 months of follow-up. Hyperthyroidism patients were newly diagnosed, with disease duration under 2 months, and aged 18 to 65 years. Patients with uncontrolled infections, other autoimmune diseases, pregnancy or lactation were excluded. Diagnoses were based on clinical symptoms, serum thyroxine and TRAb, thyroid ultrasound and orbital computed tomography. The first round of RT-PCR for the TCR CDR3 was performed with the HTBI primer set and the Qiagen OneStep RT-PCR kit. Most expanded thyroid clonotypes (frequency above 0.001) were also detected in blood, a finding suggesting that blood repertoires may reflect thyroid immune responses. Ophthalmopathy was separated from stable hyperthyroidism by a 13 V-J signature model, with approximately 86% sensitivity and roughly 81% specificity obtained in cross-validation and 80%/75% obtained in testing. In validation, the model predicted progression to ophthalmopathy a median of 6.5 months before onset, with about 67% sensitivity and almost 75% specificity. TCR V-J signatures able to tell the groups apart were searched for in a discovery cohort of 95 or so patients, of whom more than 40 had Graves' ophthalmopathy and roughly 58 had stable Graves' hyperthyroidism. An independent validation cohort of 18 to 20 hyperthyroidism patients and approximately 15 patients who later progressed to ophthalmopathy tested prospective prediction of ophthalmopathy. The 100 discovery patients were randomly split 7:3 into training and test sets. In addition, the study compared T-cell repertoires in thyroid tissue and in blood from roughly six Graves' hyperthyroidism patients. After sampling, hyperthyroidism patients received methimazole starting at 30 mg daily, and ophthalmopathy patients received high-dose intravenous methylprednisolone. Libraries were constructed in a second round of multiplex PCR, after which size selection and purification were performed. Paired-end sequencing of the libraries was performed with 100 bp reads on an Illumina HiSeq2000. SOAPnuke was used to process the raw data, removing reads that contained adapters or uncalled bases, had a mean Phred below 15, or lacked an exact match to the constant primer or identifier. High-quality paired reads were merged using COPE v1.2.5, and each unique nucleotide sequence was defined as a clonotype. MiTCR v1.1 was used to align the clonotypes against IMGT TRBV, TRBD and TRBJ reference segments. Only V-J combinations with frequency above 0.0001, covering 99% to 99.2% of repertoires, were analysed. The TCS score was defined as the ratio of F50 (clonal expansion) to E x V (chaos), calculated using BLOSUM62-based TCRdist between CDR3 peptides within each V-J. Welch's t-statistics and random forest reduced 500 to 650 V-J features to around 14, which were used in a naive Bayes classifier (R e1071). Sample size was not statistically predetermined, and blinding of investigators to group allocation was not performed. The paper describes TCR Vbeta CDR3 sequencing of 135 peripheral blood samples, made up of 43 ophthalmopathy patients, 70 to 75 hyperthyroidism patients and 17 progressor patients.

The V and J segments used are TRBV24-1 and TRBJ1-5, with no D gene named confidently. The receptor was derived from a man aged 18 to 30 with Graves disease. Donor details come from another sample of the same person, matched by shared clones. The specimen comprised peripheral blood mononuclear cells (PBMCs), sampled at new diagnosis, from a patient treated with antithyroid drugs. This receptor carries the CDR3 CATSAGATYQPQHF. The nucleotide sequence is given as TGTGCCACCAGTGCAGGAGCGACGTATCAGCCCCAGCATTTT.